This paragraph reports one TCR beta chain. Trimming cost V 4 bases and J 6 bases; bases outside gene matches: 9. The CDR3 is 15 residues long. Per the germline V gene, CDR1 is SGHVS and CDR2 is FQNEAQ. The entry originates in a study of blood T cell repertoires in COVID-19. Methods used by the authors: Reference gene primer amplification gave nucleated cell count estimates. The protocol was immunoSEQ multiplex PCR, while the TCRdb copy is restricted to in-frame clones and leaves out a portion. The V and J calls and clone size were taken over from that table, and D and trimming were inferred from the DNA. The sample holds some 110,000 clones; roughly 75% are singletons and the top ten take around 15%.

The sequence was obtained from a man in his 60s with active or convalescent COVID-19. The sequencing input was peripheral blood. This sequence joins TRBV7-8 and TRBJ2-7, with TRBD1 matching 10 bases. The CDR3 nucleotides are TGTGCCAGCAGCTCGACCGGGACAGGGGTTTTCGAGCAGTACTTC. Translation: CASSSTGTGVFEQYF.